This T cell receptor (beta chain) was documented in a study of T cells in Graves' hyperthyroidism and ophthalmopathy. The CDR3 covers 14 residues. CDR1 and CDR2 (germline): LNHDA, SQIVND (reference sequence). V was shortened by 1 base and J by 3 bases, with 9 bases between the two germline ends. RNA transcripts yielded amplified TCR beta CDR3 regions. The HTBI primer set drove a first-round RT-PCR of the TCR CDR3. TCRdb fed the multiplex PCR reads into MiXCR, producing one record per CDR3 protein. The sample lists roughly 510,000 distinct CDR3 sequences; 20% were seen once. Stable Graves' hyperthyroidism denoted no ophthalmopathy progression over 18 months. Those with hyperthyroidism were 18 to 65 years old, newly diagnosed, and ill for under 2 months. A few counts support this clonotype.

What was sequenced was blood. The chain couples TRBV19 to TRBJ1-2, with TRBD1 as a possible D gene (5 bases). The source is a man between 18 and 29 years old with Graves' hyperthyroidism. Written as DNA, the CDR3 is TGTGCCAGTAGTATAGTAGGAGGGGACTATGGCTACACCTTC. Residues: CASSIVGGDYGYTF. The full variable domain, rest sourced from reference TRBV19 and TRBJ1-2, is DGGITQSPKYLFRKEGQNVTLSCEQNLNHDAMYWYRQDPGQGLRLIYYSQIVNDFQKGDIAEGYSVSREKKESFPLTVTSAQKNPTAFYLCASSIVGGDYGYTFGSGTRLTVV.